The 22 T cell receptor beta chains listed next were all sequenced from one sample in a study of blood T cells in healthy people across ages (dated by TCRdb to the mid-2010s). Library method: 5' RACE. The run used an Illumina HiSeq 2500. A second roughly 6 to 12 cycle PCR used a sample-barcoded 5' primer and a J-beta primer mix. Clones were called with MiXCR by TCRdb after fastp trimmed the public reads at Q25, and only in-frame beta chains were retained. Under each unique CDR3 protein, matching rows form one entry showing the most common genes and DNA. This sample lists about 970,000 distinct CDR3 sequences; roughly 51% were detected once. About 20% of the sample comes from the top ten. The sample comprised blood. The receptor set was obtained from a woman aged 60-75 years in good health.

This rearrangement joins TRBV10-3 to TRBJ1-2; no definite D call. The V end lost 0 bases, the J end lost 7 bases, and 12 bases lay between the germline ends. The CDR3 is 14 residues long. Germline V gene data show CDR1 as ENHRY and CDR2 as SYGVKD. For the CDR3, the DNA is TGTGCCATCAGTGAGTCTACCCCGTCCCGTGGCTACACCTTC. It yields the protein CAISESTPSRGYTF.

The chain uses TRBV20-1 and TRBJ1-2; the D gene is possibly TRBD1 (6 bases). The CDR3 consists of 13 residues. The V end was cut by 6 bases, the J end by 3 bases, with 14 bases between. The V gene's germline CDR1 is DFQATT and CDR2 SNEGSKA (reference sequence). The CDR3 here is CSANLRGHYGYTF. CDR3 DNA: TGCAGTGCCAACCTCAGGGGTCACTATGGCTACACCTTC.

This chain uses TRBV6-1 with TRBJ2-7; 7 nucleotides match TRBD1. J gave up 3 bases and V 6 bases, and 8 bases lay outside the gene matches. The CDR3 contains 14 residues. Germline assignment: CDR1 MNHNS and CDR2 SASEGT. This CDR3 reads CASRKTGIFYEQYF. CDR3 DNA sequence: TGTGCCAGCAGGAAGACAGGGATATTCTACGAGCAGTACTTC.

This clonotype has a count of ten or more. The CDR3 here is CASSTGTGAYEQYF. DNA of the CDR3: TGTGCCAGCAGCACCGGGACAGGGGCTTACGAGCAGTACTTC. The chain links TRBV28 to TRBJ2-7; 10 nucleotides align to TRBD1. Germline V CDR1 and CDR2: MDHEN, SYDVKM. J gave up 4 bases and V 6 bases, and 6 bases lay outside the gene matches. CDR3 length: 14 amino acids.

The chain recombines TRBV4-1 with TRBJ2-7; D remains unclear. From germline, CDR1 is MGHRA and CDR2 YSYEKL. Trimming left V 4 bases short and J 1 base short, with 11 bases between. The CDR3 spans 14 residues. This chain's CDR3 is CASSPGALSYEQYF. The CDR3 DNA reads TGCGCCAGCAGCCCCGGTGCGCTATCCTACGAGCAGTACTTC.

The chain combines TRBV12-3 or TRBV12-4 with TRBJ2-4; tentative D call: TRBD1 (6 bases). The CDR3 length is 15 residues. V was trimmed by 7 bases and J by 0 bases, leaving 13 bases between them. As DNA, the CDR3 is TGTGCCAGCACCCCACCGGACAGAGCCAAAAACATTCAGTACTTC. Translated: CASTPPDRAKNIQYF.

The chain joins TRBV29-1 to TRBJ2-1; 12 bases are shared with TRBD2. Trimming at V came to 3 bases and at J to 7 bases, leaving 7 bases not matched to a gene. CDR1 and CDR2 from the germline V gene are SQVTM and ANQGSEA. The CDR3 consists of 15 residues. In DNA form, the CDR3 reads TGCAGCGTTGACCCCCGGACTAGCGGGACGAATGAGCAGTTCTTC. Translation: CSVDPRTSGTNEQFF.

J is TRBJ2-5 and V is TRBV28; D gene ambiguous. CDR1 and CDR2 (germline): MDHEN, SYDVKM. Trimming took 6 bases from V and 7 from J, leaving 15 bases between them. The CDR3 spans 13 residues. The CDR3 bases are TGTGCCAGCAGACCAGACCCCCTAAGGACCCAGTACTTC. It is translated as CASRPDPLRTQYF.

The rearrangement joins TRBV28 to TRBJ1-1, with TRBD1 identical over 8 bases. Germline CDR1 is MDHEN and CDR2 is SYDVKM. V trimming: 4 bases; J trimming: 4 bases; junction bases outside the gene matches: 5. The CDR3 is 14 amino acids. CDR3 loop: CASSYQGAVTEAFF. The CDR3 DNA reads TGTGCCAGCAGTTACCAGGGGGCGGTCACTGAAGCTTTCTTT.

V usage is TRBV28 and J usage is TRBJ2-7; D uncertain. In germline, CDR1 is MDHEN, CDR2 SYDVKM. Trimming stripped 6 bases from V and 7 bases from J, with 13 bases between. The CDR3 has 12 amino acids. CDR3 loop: CASRTDTREQYF. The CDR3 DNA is TGTGCCAGCAGGACCGACACACGGGAGCAGTACTTC.

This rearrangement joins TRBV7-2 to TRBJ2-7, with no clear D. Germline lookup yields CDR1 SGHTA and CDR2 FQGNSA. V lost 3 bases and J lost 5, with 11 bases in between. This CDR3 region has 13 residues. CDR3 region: CASSFGPEHEQYF. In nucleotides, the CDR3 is TGTGCCAGCAGCTTTGGCCCCGAGCACGAGCAGTACTTC.

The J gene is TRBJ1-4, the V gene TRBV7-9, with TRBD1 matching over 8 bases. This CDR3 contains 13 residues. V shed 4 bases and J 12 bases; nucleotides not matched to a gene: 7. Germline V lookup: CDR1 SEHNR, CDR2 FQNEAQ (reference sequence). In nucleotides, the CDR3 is TGTGCCAGCAGCTCAGGGGGCATTTTTCAACTGTTTTTT. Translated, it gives CASSSGGIFQLFF.

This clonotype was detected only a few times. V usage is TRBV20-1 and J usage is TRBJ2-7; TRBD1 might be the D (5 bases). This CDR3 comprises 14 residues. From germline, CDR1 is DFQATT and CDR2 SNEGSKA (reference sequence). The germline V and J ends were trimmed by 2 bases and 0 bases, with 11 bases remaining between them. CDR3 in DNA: TGCAGTGCTAGACCAAGGGGTTTCTCCTACGAGCAGTACTTC. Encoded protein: CSARPRGFSYEQYF.

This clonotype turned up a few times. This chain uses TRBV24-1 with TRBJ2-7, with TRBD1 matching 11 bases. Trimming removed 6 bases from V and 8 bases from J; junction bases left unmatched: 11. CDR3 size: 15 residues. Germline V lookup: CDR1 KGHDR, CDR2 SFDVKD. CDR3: CATSTGQGEWAQQYF. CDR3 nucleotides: TGTGCCACCAGTACGGGACAGGGGGAATGGGCGCAGCAGTACTTC.

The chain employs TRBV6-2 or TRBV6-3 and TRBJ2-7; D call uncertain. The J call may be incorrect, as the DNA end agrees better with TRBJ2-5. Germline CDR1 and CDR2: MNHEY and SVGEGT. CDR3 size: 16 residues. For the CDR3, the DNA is TGTGCCAGCAGTTACAGGTCGCAGGCCCTCGGAGAGACCCAGTACTTC. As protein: CASSYRSQALGETQYF.

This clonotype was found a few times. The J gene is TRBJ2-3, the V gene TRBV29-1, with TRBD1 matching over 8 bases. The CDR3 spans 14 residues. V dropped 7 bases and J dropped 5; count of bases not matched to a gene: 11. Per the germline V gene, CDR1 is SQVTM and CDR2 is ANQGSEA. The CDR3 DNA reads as TGCAGCGCACGCGGGACAGGTGATGAAGATACGCAGTATTTT. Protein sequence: CSARGTGDEDTQYF.

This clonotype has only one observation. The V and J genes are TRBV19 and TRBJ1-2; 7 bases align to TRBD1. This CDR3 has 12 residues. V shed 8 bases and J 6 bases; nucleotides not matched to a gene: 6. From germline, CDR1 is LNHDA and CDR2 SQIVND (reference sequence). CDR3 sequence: CASYTGADGYTF. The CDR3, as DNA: TGTGCCAGTTACACAGGGGCAGATGGCTACACCTTC.

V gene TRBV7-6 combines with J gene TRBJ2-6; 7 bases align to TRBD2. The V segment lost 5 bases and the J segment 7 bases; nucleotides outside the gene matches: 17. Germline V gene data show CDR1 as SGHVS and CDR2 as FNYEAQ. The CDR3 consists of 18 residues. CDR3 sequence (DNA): TGTGCCAGCAGCCGATCAGCGGGACTCAGGCCGTTCGCCAACGTCCTGACTTTC. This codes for CASSRSAGLRPFANVLTF.

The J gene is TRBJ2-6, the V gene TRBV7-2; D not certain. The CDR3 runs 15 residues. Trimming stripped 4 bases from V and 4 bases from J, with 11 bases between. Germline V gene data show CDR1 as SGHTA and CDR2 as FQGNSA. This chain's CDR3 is CASSWVDPGANVLTF. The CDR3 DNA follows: TGTGCCAGCAGCTGGGTGGACCCGGGGGCCAACGTCCTGACTTTC.

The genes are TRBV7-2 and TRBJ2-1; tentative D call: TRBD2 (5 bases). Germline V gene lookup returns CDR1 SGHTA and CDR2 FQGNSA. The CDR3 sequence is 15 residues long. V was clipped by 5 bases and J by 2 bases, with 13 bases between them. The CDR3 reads CASSPRAGTYNEQFF. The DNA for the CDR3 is TGTGCCAGCAGCCCGAGGGCGGGCACCTACAATGAGCAGTTCTTC.

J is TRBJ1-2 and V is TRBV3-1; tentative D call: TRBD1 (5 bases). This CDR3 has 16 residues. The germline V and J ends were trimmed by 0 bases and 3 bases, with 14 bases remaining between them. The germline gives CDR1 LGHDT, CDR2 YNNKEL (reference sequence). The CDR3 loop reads CASSQDSGGGYYGYTF. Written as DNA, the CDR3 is TGTGCCAGCAGCCAAGACTCGGGGGGGGGATACTATGGCTACACCTTC.

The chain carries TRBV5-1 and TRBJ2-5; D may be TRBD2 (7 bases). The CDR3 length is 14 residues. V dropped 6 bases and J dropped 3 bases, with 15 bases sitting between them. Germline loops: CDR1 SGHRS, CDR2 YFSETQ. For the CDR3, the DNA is TGCGCCAGCACAGCGGGACACGGGGAAGAGACCCAGTACTTC. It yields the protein CASTAGHGEETQYF.